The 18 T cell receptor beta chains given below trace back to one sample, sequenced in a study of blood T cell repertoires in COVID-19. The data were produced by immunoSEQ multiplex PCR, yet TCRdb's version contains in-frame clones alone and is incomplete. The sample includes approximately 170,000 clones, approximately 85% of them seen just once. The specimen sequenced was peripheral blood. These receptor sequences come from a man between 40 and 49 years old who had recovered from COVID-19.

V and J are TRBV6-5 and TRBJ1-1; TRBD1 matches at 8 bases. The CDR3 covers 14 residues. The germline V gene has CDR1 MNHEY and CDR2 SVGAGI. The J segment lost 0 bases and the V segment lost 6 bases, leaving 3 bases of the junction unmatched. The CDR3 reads CASRETGVNTEAFF. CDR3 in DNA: TGTGCCAGCAGGGAGACAGGGGTGAACACTGAAGCTTTCTTT.

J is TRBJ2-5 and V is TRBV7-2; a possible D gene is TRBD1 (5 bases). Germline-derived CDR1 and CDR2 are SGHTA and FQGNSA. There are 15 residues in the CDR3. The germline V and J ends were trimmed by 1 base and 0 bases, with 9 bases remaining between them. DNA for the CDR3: TGTGCCAGCAGCTTAGGTGACAGAGACCAAGAGACCCAGTACTTC. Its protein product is CASSLGDRDQETQYF.

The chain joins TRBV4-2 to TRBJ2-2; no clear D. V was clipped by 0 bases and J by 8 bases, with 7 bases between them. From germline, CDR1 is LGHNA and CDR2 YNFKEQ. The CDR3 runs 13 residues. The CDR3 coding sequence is TGTGCCAGCAGCCAAGAAAACTCTGGGGAGCTGTTTTTT. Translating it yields CASSQENSGELFF.

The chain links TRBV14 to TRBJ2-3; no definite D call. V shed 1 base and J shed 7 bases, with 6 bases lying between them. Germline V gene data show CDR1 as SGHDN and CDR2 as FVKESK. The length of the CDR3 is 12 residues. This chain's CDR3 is CASSQVPNTQYF. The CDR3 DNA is TGTGCCAGCAGCCAAGTCCCCAATACGCAGTATTTT. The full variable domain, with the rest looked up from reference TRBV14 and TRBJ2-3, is EAGVTQFPSHSVIEKGQTVTLRCDPISGHDNLYWYRRVMGKEIKFLLHFVKESKQDESGMPNNRFLAERTGGTYSTLKVQPAELEDSGVYFCASSQVPNTQYFGPGTRLTVL.

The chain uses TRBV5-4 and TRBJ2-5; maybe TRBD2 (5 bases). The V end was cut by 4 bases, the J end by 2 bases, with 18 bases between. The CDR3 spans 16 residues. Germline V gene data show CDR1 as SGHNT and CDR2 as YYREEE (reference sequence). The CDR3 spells CASSPRANRGQETQYF. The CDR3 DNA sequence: TGTGCCAGCAGCCCTAGGGCCAACCGAGGGCAAGAGACCCAGTACTTC.

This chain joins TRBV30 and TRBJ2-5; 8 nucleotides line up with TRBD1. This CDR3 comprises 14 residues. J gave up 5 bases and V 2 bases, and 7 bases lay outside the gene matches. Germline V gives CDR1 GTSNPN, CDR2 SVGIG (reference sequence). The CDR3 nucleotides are TGTGCCTGGAGTAGGGGACAGGATAATGAGACCCAGTACTTC. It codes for CAWSRGQDNETQYF.

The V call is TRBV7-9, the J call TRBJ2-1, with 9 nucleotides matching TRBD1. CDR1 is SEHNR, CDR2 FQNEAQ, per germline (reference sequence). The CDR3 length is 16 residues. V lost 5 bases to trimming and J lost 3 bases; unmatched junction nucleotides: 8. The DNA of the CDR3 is TGTGCCAGCAGCCCAACAGGGGGCAAAGGCTACAATGAGCAGTTCTTC. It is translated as CASSPTGGKGYNEQFF.

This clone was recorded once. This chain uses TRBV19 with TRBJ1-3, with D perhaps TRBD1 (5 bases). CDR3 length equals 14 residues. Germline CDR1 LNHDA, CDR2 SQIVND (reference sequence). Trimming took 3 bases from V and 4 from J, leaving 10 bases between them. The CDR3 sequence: CASSINPGGNTIYF. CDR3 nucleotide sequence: TGTGCCAGTAGTATCAACCCAGGGGGAAACACCATATATTTT.

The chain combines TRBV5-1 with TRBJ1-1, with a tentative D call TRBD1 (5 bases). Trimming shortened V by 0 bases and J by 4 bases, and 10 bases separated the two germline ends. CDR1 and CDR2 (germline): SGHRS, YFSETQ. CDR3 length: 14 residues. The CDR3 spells CASSLEGAATEAFF. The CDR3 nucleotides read TGCGCCAGCAGCTTGGAAGGGGCAGCCACTGAAGCTTTCTTT.

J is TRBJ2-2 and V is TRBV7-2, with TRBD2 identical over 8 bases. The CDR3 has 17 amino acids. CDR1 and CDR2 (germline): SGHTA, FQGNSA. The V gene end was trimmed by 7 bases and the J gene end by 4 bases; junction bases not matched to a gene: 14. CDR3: CASTLLAGVFGTGELFF. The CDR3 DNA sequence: TGTGCCAGCACCTTGCTAGCGGGTGTTTTTGGCACCGGGGAGCTGTTTTTT.

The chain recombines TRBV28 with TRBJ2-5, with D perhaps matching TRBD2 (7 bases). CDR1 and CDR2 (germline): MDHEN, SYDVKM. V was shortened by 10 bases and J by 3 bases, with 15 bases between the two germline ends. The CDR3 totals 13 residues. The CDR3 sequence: CATIQGGEETQYF. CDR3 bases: TGTGCCACTATACAGGGAGGGGAAGAGACCCAGTACTTC. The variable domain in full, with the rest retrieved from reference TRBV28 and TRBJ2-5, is DVKVTQSSRYLVKRTGEKVFLECVQDMDHENMFWYRQDPGLGLRLIYFSYDVKMKEKGDIPEGYSVSREKKERFSLILESASTNQTSMYLCATIQGGEETQYFGPGTRLLVL.

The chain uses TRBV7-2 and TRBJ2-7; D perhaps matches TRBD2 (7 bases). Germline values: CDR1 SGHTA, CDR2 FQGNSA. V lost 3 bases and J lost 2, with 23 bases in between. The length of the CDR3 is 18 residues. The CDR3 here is CASSFYFGGGGTTYEQYF. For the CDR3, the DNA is TGTGCCAGCAGCTTTTATTTTGGCGGAGGGGGGACTACCTACGAGCAGTACTTC.

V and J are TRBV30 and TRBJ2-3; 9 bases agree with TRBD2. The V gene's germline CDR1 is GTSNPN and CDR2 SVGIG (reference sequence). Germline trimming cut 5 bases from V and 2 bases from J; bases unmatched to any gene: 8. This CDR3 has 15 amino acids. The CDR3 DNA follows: TGTGCCTGGGCACTGACTAGCGGATTCACAGATACGCAGTATTTT. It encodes CAWALTSGFTDTQYF.

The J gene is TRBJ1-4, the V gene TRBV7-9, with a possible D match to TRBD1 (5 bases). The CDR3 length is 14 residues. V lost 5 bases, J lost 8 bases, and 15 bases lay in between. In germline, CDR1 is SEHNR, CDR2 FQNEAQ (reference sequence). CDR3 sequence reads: CASSLQASGEKLFF. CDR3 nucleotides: TGTGCCAGCAGCCTACAGGCGTCCGGGGAAAAACTGTTTTTT.

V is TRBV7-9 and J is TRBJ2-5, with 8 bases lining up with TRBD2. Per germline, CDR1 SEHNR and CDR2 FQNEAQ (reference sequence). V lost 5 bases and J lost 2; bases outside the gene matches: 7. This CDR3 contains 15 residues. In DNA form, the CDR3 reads TGTGCCAGCAGCCACGGGAGGGGGGGTCAAGAGACCCAGTACTTC. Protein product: CASSHGRGGQETQYF.

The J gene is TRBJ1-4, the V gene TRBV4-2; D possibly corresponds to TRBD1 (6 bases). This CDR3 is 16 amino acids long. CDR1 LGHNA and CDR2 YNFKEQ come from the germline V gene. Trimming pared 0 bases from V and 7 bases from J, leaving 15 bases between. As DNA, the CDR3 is TGTGCCAGCAGCCAAGATCACCGGGGGGCAGGTGAAAAACTGTTTTTT. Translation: CASSQDHRGAGEKLFF.

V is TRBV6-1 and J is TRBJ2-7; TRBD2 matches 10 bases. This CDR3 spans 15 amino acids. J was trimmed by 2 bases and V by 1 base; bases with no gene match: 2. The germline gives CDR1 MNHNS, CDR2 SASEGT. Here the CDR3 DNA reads TGTGCCAGCAGTGAAGACCTAGCGGGGGCCTACGAGCAGTACTTC. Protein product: CASSEDLAGAYEQYF.

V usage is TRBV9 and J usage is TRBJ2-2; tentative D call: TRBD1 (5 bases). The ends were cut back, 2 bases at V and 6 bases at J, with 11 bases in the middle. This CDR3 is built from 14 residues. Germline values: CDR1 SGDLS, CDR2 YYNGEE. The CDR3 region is CASSVFREAGELFF. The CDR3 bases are TGTGCCAGCAGCGTTTTCAGGGAAGCCGGGGAGCTGTTTTTT.